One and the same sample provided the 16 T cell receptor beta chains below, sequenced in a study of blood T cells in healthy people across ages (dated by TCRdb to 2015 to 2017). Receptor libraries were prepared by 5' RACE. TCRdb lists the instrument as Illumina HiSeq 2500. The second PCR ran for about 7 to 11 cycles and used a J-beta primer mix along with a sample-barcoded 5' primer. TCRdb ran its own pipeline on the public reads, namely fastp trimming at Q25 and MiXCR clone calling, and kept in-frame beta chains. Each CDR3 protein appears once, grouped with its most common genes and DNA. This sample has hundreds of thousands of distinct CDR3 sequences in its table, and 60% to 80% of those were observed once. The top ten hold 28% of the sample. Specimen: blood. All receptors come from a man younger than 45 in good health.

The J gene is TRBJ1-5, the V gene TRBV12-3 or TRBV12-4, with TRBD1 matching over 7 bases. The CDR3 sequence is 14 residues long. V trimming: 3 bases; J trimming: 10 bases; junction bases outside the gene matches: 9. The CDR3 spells CASSFRDSQFPQHF. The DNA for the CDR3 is TGTGCCAGCAGTTTCCGGGACAGCCAATTCCCCCAGCATTTT.

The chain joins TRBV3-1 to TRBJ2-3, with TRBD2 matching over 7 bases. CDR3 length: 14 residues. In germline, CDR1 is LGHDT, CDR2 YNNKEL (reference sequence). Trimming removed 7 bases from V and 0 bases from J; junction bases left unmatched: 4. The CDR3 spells CASNSAGSTDTQYF. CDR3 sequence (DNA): TGTGCCAGCAACTCAGCGGGGAGCACAGATACGCAGTATTTT.

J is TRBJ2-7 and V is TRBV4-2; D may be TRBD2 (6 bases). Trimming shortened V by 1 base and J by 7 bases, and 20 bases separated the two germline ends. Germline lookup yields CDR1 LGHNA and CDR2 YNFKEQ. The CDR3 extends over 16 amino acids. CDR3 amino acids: CASSQASRAGPVEQYF. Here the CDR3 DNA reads TGTGCCAGCAGCCAAGCATCTCGGGCGGGACCTGTGGAGCAGTACTTC.

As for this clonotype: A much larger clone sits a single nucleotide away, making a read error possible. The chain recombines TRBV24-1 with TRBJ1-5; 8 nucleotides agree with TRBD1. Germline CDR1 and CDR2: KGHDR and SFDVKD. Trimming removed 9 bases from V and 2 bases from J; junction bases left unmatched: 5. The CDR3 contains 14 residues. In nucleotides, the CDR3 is TGTGCCACCGGTCAGGGGGCCGGCAATCAGCCCCAGCATTTT. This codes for CATGQGAGNQPQHF.

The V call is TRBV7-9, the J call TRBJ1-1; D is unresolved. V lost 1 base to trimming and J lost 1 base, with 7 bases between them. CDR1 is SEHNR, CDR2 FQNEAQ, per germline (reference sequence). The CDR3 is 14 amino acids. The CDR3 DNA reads TGTGCCAGCAGCTTAGTGACCGCGAACACTGAAGCTTTCTTT. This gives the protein CASSLVTANTEAFF.

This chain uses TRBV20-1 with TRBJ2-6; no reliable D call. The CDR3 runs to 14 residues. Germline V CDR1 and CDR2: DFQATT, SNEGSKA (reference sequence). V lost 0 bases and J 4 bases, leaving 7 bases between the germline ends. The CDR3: CSARDNQGANVLTF. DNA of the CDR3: TGCAGTGCTAGAGACAACCAGGGGGCCAACGTCCTGACTTTC.

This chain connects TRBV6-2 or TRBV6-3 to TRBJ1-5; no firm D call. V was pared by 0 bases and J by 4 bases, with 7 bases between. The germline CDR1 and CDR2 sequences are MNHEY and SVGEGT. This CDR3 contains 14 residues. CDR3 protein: CASSYSNINQPQHF. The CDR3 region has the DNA TGTGCCAGCAGTTACTCGAACATAAATCAGCCCCAGCATTTT.

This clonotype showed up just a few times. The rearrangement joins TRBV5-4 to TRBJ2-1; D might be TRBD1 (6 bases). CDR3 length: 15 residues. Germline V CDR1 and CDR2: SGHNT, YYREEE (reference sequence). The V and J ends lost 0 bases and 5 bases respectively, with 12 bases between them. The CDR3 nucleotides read TGTGCCAGCAGCTTGGCCCACAGGGAAGACAATGAGCAGTTCTTC. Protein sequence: CASSLAHREDNEQFF.

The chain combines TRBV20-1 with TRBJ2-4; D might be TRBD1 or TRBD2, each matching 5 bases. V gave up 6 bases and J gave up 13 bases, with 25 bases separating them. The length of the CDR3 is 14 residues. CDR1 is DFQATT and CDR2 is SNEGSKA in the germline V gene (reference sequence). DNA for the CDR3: TGCAGTGCAACCAGACAGTCCCCCGCTACGGGGCAGTACTTC. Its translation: CSATRQSPATGQYF.

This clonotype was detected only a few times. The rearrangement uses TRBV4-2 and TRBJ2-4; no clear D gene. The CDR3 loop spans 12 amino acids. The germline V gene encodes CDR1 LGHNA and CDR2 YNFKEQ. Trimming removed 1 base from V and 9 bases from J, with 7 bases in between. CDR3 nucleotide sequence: TGTGCCAGCAGCCAAGGAGGCAGCATTCAGTACTTC. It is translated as CASSQGGSIQYF.

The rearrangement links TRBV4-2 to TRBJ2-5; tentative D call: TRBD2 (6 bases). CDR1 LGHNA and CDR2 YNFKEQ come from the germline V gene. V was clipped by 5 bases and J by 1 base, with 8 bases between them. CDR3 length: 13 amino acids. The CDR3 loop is CASSWGLQETQYF. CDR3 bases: TGTGCCAGCAGCTGGGGACTCCAAGAGACCCAGTACTTC.

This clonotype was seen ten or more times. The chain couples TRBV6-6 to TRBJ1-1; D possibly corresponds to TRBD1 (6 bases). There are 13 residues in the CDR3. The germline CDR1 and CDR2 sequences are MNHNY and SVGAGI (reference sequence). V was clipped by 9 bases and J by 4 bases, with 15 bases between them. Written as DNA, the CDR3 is TGTGCCAGTTCCCCAGGGGCGGTCACTGAAGCTTTCTTT. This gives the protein CASSPGAVTEAFF.

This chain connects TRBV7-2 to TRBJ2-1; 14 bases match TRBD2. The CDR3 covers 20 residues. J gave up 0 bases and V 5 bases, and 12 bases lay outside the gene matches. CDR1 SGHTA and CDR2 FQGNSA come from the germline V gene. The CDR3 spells CASSRPTSGGARSSYNEQFF. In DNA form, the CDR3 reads TGTGCCAGCAGCCGACCGACTAGCGGGGGGGCTCGGAGCTCCTACAATGAGCAGTTCTTC.

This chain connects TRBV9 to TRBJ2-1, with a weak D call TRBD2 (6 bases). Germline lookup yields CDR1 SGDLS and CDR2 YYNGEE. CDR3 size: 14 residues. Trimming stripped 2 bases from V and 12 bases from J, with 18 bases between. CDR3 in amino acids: CASSVRGGLYGQFF. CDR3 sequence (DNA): TGTGCCAGCAGCGTTAGGGGAGGTCTGTACGGGCAGTTCTTC.

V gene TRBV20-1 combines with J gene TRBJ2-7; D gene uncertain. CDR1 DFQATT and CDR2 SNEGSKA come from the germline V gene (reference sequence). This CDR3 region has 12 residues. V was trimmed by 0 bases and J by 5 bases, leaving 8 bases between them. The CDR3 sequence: CSARESRHEQYF. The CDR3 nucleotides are TGCAGTGCTAGAGAAAGCCGACACGAGCAGTACTTC.

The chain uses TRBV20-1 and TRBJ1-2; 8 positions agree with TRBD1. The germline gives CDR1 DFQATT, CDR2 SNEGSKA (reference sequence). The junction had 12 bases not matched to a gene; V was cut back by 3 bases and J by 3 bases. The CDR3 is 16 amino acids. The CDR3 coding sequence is TGCAGTGCTAGGGATGCGACAGGGGCCAAAGACTATGGCTACACCTTC. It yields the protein CSARDATGAKDYGYTF.